Presented here are 15 T cell receptor beta chains from one specimen sequenced in a study of OX40 agonist ivuxolimab in advanced cancers. Method: immunoSEQ multiplex PCR; TCRdb's copy keeps in-frame clones and lacks some. The data show approximately 68,000 clones, about 88% seen once. Sequenced material: CD4+ or CD8+ T cells sorted from blood, taken in a trial of the OX40 agonist ivuxolimab. The receptors stem from an adult with an advanced solid tumor such as melanoma, head and neck, liver or kidney cancer.

This clone was observed a single time. The chain carries TRBV5-1 and TRBJ2-7, with 8 bases that match TRBD2. This CDR3 is 15 amino acids long. CDR1 and CDR2 (germline): SGHRS, YFSETQ. V shed 2 bases and J 0 bases; nucleotides not matched to a gene: 4. The CDR3 bases are TGCGCCAGCAGCTTCGGGCGGGGGGCCTCCTACGAGCAGTACTTC. It encodes CASSFGRGASYEQYF.

The table lists this clone with a count of one. The genes are TRBV5-1 and TRBJ2-1; D perhaps matches TRBD2 (5 bases). Germline V gene sequence: CDR1 SGHRS, CDR2 YFSETQ. V dropped 4 bases and J dropped 2 bases, with 13 bases sitting between them. This CDR3 has 15 residues. The CDR3 sequence is CASSHGLTTYNEQFF. The CDR3 DNA reads TGCGCCAGCAGCCACGGACTCACCACCTACAATGAGCAGTTCTTC.

In its sample, this clone was seen a few times. This chain uses TRBV12-5 with TRBJ1-1; D may be TRBD1 (6 bases). CDR3 size: 14 residues. Germline V CDR1 and CDR2: LGHNT, FRNRAP. V lost 2 bases to trimming and J lost 5 bases, with 12 bases between them. In DNA form, the CDR3 reads TGTGCTAGTGGTTTGTGGGGAGGACAGACTGAAGCTTTCTTT. The encoded protein is CASGLWGGQTEAFF.

This clone has just one count. V is TRBV4-1 and J is TRBJ2-3; D not certain. Germline CDR1 and CDR2: MGHRA and YSYEKL. This CDR3 comprises 16 residues. Trimming removed 4 bases from V and 0 bases from J, with 14 bases in between. The CDR3 loop reads CASSPPSASSTDTQYF. The CDR3 coding sequence is TGCGCCAGCAGCCCCCCTTCGGCGTCTAGCACAGATACGCAGTATTTT.

V is TRBV5-1 and J is TRBJ2-7, with 9 positions matching TRBD2. There are 15 residues in the CDR3. The junction had 9 bases not matched to a gene; V was cut back by 4 bases and J by 4 bases. Germline-derived CDR1 and CDR2 are SGHRS and YFSETQ. The CDR3 here is CASSPTELAGYEQYF. The CDR3 DNA reads as TGCGCCAGCAGCCCCACAGAGCTAGCGGGATACGAGCAGTACTTC. Variable domain in full (rest from reference TRBV5-1 and TRBJ2-7): KAGVTQTPRYLIKTRGQQVTLSCSPISGHRSVSWYQQTPGQGLQFLFEYFSETQRNKGNFPGRFSGRQFSNSRSEMNVSTLELGDSALYLCASSPTELAGYEQYFGPGTRLTVT.

The rearrangement joins TRBV27 to TRBJ2-1; TRBD2 matches at 9 bases. CDR1 is MNHEY and CDR2 is SMNVEV in the germline V gene (reference sequence). This CDR3 has 15 amino acids. Unmatched junction bases numbered 13, after V lost 9 bases and J lost 7 bases. CDR3 bases: TGTGCCAGTAGTAGGCGGGAGGGCCCTCGTAATGAGCAGTTCTTC. Translated, it gives CASSRREGPRNEQFF.

V usage is TRBV5-5 and J usage is TRBJ1-4; D is uncertain. Germline CDR1 SGHKS, CDR2 YYEKEE (reference sequence). Between the trimmed V and J ends, which lost 6 bases and 0 bases, there was a span of 15 bases. CDR3 size: 16 residues. The chain's CDR3 is CASNPFRFSTNEKLFF. Here the CDR3 DNA reads TGTGCCAGCAACCCATTCAGGTTCTCAACTAATGAAAAACTGTTTTTT.

The rearrangement joins TRBV6-5 to TRBJ2-7; TRBD1 agrees at 9 bases. Germline loops: CDR1 MNHEY, CDR2 SVGAGI. The CDR3 length is 15 residues. With 5 bases clipped from V and 0 bases from J, the junction kept 5 bases outside the gene matches. DNA for the CDR3: TGTGCCAGCAGTCAGACAGGGGGGCTCTCCTACGAGCAGTACTTC. Its translation: CASSQTGGLSYEQYF.

This clone was observed a single time. The chain couples TRBV6-1 to TRBJ2-3; D unclear. The V gene lost 5 bases and the J gene lost 6 bases, with 6 bases spanning the gap. Germline assignment: CDR1 MNHNS and CDR2 SASEGT. CDR3 length: 11 amino acids. CDR3 in amino acids: CASSRSDTQYF. The CDR3 DNA sequence: TGTGCCAGCAGTAGGTCCGATACGCAGTATTTT.

The J gene is TRBJ1-3, the V gene TRBV6-5, with a weak D call TRBD1 (5 bases). Germline loops: CDR1 MNHEY, CDR2 SVGAGI. The CDR3 length is 14 residues. The ends were cut back, 6 bases at V and 1 base at J, with 10 bases in the middle. The DNA for the CDR3 is TGTGCCAGCAGGGGGGGGACGTCTGGAAACACCATATATTTT. Translating it yields CASRGGTSGNTIYF.

The chain uses TRBV4-1 and TRBJ2-1, with D hard to call. Per germline, CDR1 MGHRA and CDR2 YSYEKL. The V end lost 3 bases, the J end lost 3 bases, and 12 bases lay between the germline ends. There are 15 residues in the CDR3. CDR3 amino acids: CASSQRAGNYNEQFF. In nucleotides, the CDR3 is TGCGCCAGCAGCCAGAGAGCCGGCAACTACAATGAGCAGTTCTTC.

The chain carries TRBV2 and TRBJ2-5; D gene unclear. The CDR3 spans 12 residues. The V end lost 11 bases, the J end lost 2 bases, and 12 bases lay between the germline ends. The germline V gene has CDR1 SNHLY and CDR2 FYNNEI. CDR3 residues: CAEQASQETQYF. DNA of the CDR3: TGTGCCGAGCAAGCTAGTCAAGAGACCCAGTACTTC.

The rearrangement joins TRBV9 to TRBJ2-3; 10 positions agree with TRBD2. The junction had 12 bases not matched to a gene; V was cut back by 4 bases and J by 4 bases. The germline CDR1 and CDR2 sequences are SGDLS and YYNGEE. This CDR3 region has 17 residues. CDR3 bases: TGTGCCAGCAGCCCTCGGGGGGAGCGGGGGGGCGCAGATACGCAGTATTTT. This codes for CASSPRGERGGADTQYF.

This clone was seen only once. The chain recombines TRBV9 with TRBJ1-1; tentatively, D is TRBD1 (6 bases). Per the germline V gene, CDR1 is SGDLS and CDR2 is YYNGEE. This CDR3 is built from 13 residues. V was clipped by 3 bases and J by 3 bases, with 9 bases between them. The CDR3 sequence is CASSARQDTEAFF. CDR3 coding DNA: TGTGCCAGCAGCGCCCGACAGGACACTGAAGCTTTCTTT.

The V call is TRBV10-1, the J call TRBJ2-1, with a weak D call TRBD2 (6 bases). Germline CDR1 WNHNN, CDR2 SYGVQD (reference sequence). The length of the CDR3 is 15 residues. V lost 4 bases and J lost 1, with 11 bases in between. The CDR3 DNA sequence: TGCGCCAGCAGTGCCGGGAGTATGTCCTACAATGAGCAGTTCTTC. Encoded protein: CASSAGSMSYNEQFF.